The clone carrying this TCR beta chain was found a few times. Unique molecular identifiers were incorporated when the TCRbeta library was constructed. TCRdb itself ran the PCR reads through MiXCR, one entry per CDR3 protein. The table has around 370,000 distinct CDR3 sequences, over 9% seen once. The sample originates from a study of T-cell reconstitution after alpha-beta-depleted transplantation in children. This sequence originates from a human donor who donated a stem cell graft to a child with acute lymphoblastic leukemia. Sample: PBMCs from the stem cell graft donor, taken from the stem cell graft.

The CDR3 region has the DNA TGCGCCAGCAGCCAAGCGGGAGAGGTCGGGGAGACCCAGTACTTC. This codes for CASSQAGEVGETQYF. The chain couples TRBV4-1 to TRBJ2-5, with D perhaps TRBD2 (6 bases). Trimming cost V 1 base and J 5 bases, with 14 bases left between them. The germline V gene has CDR1 MGHRA and CDR2 YSYEKL. The CDR3 has 15 residues.